This section outlines one T cell receptor (beta chain) sequence together with its context. The sample comes from a study of blood T cell repertoires in COVID-19. Study summary: From the United States, Italy and Spain came samples of acute and convalescent COVID-19.

Those who participated ranged in age from about 18 to 89 years and resided in about two dozen US areas. Among Cohort 3 donors, those recovered had two negative PCRs, clearance, or symptom resolution. This CDR3 has 13 amino acids. Per germline, CDR1 SQVTM and CDR2 ANQGSEA. Trimming cost V 6 bases and J 5 bases, with 13 bases left between them. The method was immunoSEQ multiplex PCR; TCRdb's version includes in-frame clones alone and lacks a portion of them. This sample carries 200,000 to 250,000 clones, 82% of them seen once, and the ten largest clones take around 3.4%. V is TRBV29-1 and J is TRBJ2-2; D uncertain. The sample taken for sequencing was PBMCs or T cells enriched from blood (not recorded which). The TCR comes from a woman aged 60 to 75 who had recovered from COVID-19. DNA of the CDR3: TGCAGCGTGGCTGAGAGGATGACCGGGGAGCTGTTTTTT. Translation: CSVAERMTGELFF.